The 28 T cell receptor beta chains below come from one sample, sequenced in a study of response to subunit inactivated influenza vaccine. Using its own MiXCR run on the RT-PCR reads, TCRdb lists one record per CDR3 protein. The data show about 520,000 distinct CDR3 sequences, with roughly 7.9% seen just once and around 14% held by the top ten. The sample consisted of PBMCs from blood, taken less than 30 months after vaccination. The receptors stem from a man between 50 and 70 years old who received an inactivated influenza vaccine.

This clonotype showed up many times. The V gene is TRBV10-3, the J gene TRBJ2-3, with no clear D. The germline CDR1 and CDR2 sequences are ENHRY and SYGVKD. Trimming took 0 bases from V and 4 from J, leaving 11 bases between them. The CDR3 totals 15 residues. CDR3 nucleotide sequence: TGTGCCATCAGTGAGTCGATATCTAGTTCAGATACGCAGTATTTT. Residues: CAISESISSSDTQYF.

This clonotype was seen a few times. The J gene is TRBJ2-1, the V gene TRBV7-8; TRBD2 aligns across 8 bases. This CDR3 comprises 16 residues. After removal of 1 base from V and 2 bases from J, the junction contained 4 bases not matched to a gene. The germline gives CDR1 SGHVS, CDR2 FQNEAQ. CDR3 nucleotide sequence: TGTGCCAGCAGCTTAGTCCGAGCGGGGGCCTACAATGAGCAGTTCTTC. Translating gives CASSLVRAGAYNEQFF.

In its sample, this clonotype was seen many times. The V and J genes are TRBV6-2 or TRBV6-3 and TRBJ2-7; D call uncertain. The CDR3 totals 17 residues. Looked up from germline, CDR1 is MNHEY and CDR2 is SVGEGT. The V gene lost 6 bases and the J gene lost 2 bases, with 23 bases spanning the gap. The CDR3 is CASSRLFVTYLAYEQYF. The CDR3, as DNA: TGTGCCAGCAGCCGACTGTTTGTGACCTACTTAGCCTACGAGCAGTACTTC.

This clonotype was observed at least ten times. The V call is TRBV10-3, the J call TRBJ1-5; 7 bases align to TRBD1. Germline V gives CDR1 ENHRY, CDR2 SYGVKD. This CDR3 is built from 14 residues. Trimming cost V 3 bases and J 8 bases; bases outside gene matches: 7. In nucleotides, the CDR3 is TGTGCCATCAGTGATGACAGGGCCGGTGAGCCCCAGCATTTT. It translates to CAISDDRAGEPQHF.

This clonotype was recorded at least ten times. The genes are TRBV18 and TRBJ2-1; 7 bases match TRBD2. Per the germline V gene, CDR1 is KGHSH and CDR2 is LQKENI. The CDR3 runs to 17 residues. V gave up 3 bases and J gave up 9 bases; unmatched junction bases: 17. The CDR3, as DNA: TGTGCCAGCTCACCCGGATTTAGCGGGCACCTGAGTGTTGAGCAGTTCTTC. Translating it yields CASSPGFSGHLSVEQFF. The full variable domain, rest sourced from reference TRBV18 and TRBJ2-1, is NAGVMQNPRHLVRRRGQEARLRCSPMKGHSHVYWYRQLPEEGLKFMVYLQKENIIDESGMPKERFSAEFPKEGPSILRIQQVVRGDSAAYFCASSPGFSGHLSVEQFFGPGTRLTVL.

This clonotype was seen a few times. One junction end does not reproduce the germline sequence, and a read error may be involved. The rearrangement joins TRBV7-7 to TRBJ2-3; D ambiguous. This CDR3 is built from 14 residues. Germline lookup yields CDR1 SSHAT and CDR2 FNYEAQ (reference sequence). The CDR3, as DNA: TGTGCTAGCAGCTTAAAGGGTCCCCCAGATACGCAGTATTTT. It is translated as CASSLKGPPDTQYF.

This clonotype was detected a few times. V usage is TRBV7-2 and J usage is TRBJ2-1; TRBD2 matches at 10 bases. Germline V gene sequence: CDR1 SGHTA, CDR2 FQGNSA. Germline trimming cut 1 base from V and 13 bases from J; bases unmatched to any gene: 4. The CDR3 has 13 residues. DNA of the CDR3: TGTGCCAGCAGCTTAGGGACTAGCGGAAACCAGTTCTTC. Its translation: CASSLGTSGNQFF.

This chain links TRBV15 with TRBJ2-3; TRBD2 aligns across 8 bases. Germline V gene data show CDR1 as LNHNV and CDR2 as YYDKDF (reference sequence). Trimming took 10 bases from V and 0 from J; bases not matched to a gene: 6. The CDR3 loop spans 14 amino acids. DNA of the CDR3: TGTGCCATCAAACGGGGGGGTAGCACAGATACGCAGTATTTT. It is translated as CAIKRGGSTDTQYF.

The V and J genes are TRBV4-1 and TRBJ1-4; D gene unclear. CDR1 and CDR2 (germline): MGHRA, YSYEKL. The V and J ends lost 1 base and 8 bases respectively, with 14 bases between them. The CDR3 has 15 amino acids. The CDR3 reads CASSQVPFAREKLFF. DNA of the CDR3: TGCGCCAGCAGCCAAGTTCCATTCGCTAGGGAAAAACTGTTTTTT.

This clonotype was counted many times. The genes are TRBV10-3 and TRBJ2-3, with 7 bases lining up with TRBD2. The CDR3 length is 18 residues. Germline V gene data show CDR1 as ENHRY and CDR2 as SYGVKD. The junction had 10 bases not matched to a gene; V was cut back by 0 bases and J by 1 base. CDR3 sequence (DNA): TGTGCCATCAGTGAGTCGAGGAGACTAGCCGTTCGCACAGATACGCAGTATTTT. Translated: CAISESRRLAVRTDTQYF.

The chain couples TRBV7-2 to TRBJ1-5, with D possibly TRBD1 on 5 matching bases. The germline V gene encodes CDR1 SGHTA and CDR2 FQGNSA. The CDR3 runs 14 residues. V lost 2 bases and J lost 6, with 11 bases in between. CDR3 sequence: CASSLMGRGQPQHF. Written as DNA, the CDR3 is TGTGCCAGCAGCTTAATGGGACGGGGTCAGCCCCAGCATTTT.

V is TRBV29-1 and J is TRBJ2-1; TRBD2 agrees at 10 bases. Trimming removed 6 bases from V and 7 bases from J; junction bases left unmatched: 6. The CDR3 is made up of 13 amino acids. Germline V gene lookup returns CDR1 SQVTM and CDR2 ANQGSEA. CDR3 bases: TGCAGCGTACCTAGCGGGGGAAGGAATGAGCAGTTCTTC. It codes for CSVPSGGRNEQFF.

V and J are TRBV29-1 and TRBJ2-3, with D possibly matching TRBD2 (6 bases). Trimming pared 7 bases from V and 8 bases from J, leaving 22 bases between. The CDR3 spans 14 residues. Germline CDR1 SQVTM, CDR2 ANQGSEA. CDR3 DNA sequence: TGCAGCGGGGTAGGGACGGGAGAGGGAGGTACGCAGTATTTT. Protein: CSGVGTGEGGTQYF.

This chain joins TRBV5-1 and TRBJ2-4; D is ambiguous. The V gene lost 2 bases and the J gene lost 2 bases, with 5 bases spanning the gap. The CDR3 is made up of 13 amino acids. CDR1 and CDR2 (germline): SGHRS, YFSETQ. The CDR3 is CASSFESKNIQYF. The CDR3, as DNA: TGCGCCAGCAGCTTCGAGTCCAAAAACATTCAGTACTTC.

A few counts support this clonotype. The rearrangement links TRBV5-8 to TRBJ2-2; a possible D gene is TRBD1 (5 bases). Per the germline V gene, CDR1 is SGHTS and CDR2 is YDEGEE. The CDR3 runs 15 residues. V was clipped by 4 bases and J by 3 bases, with 13 bases between them. The CDR3 DNA follows: TGTGCCAGCAGCCTTGTAATCAGGGACACCGGGGAGCTGTTTTTT. This codes for CASSLVIRDTGELFF.

This clonotype was seen at least ten times. The rearrangement uses TRBV9 and TRBJ2-2, with D possibly being TRBD1 (7 bases). Per germline, CDR1 SGDLS and CDR2 YYNGEE. This CDR3 region has 15 residues. V lost 2 bases to trimming and J lost 1 base, with 9 bases between them. DNA of the CDR3: TGTGCCAGCAGCGTCCAGGGGGGGAACACCGGGGAGCTGTTTTTT. Its protein is CASSVQGGNTGELFF.

Concerning this clonotype: Given a much more abundant clone one base away, this may be a read error. The V and J genes are TRBV4-2 and TRBJ2-1; no clear D. The germline CDR1 and CDR2 sequences are LGHNA and YNFKEQ. The CDR3 is made up of 15 amino acids. The V and J ends lost 0 bases and 11 bases respectively, with 17 bases between them. DNA for the CDR3: TGTGCCAGCAGCCAAGATAACACCGCCGGGCATAAGCAGTTCTTC. The encoded protein is CASSQDNTAGHKQFF.

V usage is TRBV21-1 and J usage is TRBJ2-5; the D call TRBD1 from the table was never checked on the DNA. TRBV21-1 counts as a pseudogene. The length of the CDR3 is 13 residues. The CDR3 spells CASSQAPAETQYF. Written as DNA, the CDR3 is TGTGCCAGCAGCCAAGCCCCGGCAGAGACCCAGTACTTC.

This clonotype was observed many times. V usage is TRBV4-1 and J usage is TRBJ2-1, with TRBD2 matching 7 bases. The junction had 8 bases not matched to a gene; V was cut back by 0 bases and J by 3 bases. Germline CDR1 is MGHRA and CDR2 is YSYEKL. The CDR3 consists of 17 residues. The CDR3 DNA follows: TGCGCCAGCAGCCAAGAGGAAGTTAGCGGGTTCTACAATGAGCAGTTCTTC. Translated: CASSQEEVSGFYNEQFF.

This clonotype has just a few counts. The chain links TRBV7-2 to TRBJ2-7; D may be TRBD2 (6 bases). Trimming took 5 bases from V and 0 from J, leaving 14 bases between them. Germline loops: CDR1 SGHTA, CDR2 FQGNSA. The CDR3 is made up of 15 amino acids. CDR3: CASSPGRGTSYEQYF. The DNA of the CDR3 is TGTGCCAGCAGCCCGGGGCGGGGTACCTCCTACGAGCAGTACTTC.

V is TRBV5-1 and J is TRBJ2-7; 8 bases are shared with TRBD1. This CDR3 is built from 16 residues. Trimming cost V 0 bases and J 8 bases; bases outside gene matches: 13. Germline V gives CDR1 SGHRS, CDR2 YFSETQ. CDR3 in amino acids: CASSLDSDRASSQQYF. CDR3 bases: TGCGCCAGCAGCTTGGACTCGGACAGGGCCTCGAGTCAGCAGTACTTC. Filled out from reference TRBV5-1 and TRBJ2-7, the complete variable domain reads KAGVTQTPRYLIKTRGQQVTLSCSPISGHRSVSWYQQTPGQGLQFLFEYFSETQRNKGNFPGRFSGRQFSNSRSEMNVSTLELGDSALYLCASSLDSDRASSQQYFGPGTRLTVT.

The chain links TRBV10-3 to TRBJ1-5, with TRBD1 matching 7 bases. V lost 7 bases and J lost 10; bases outside the gene matches: 10. The CDR3 is made up of 13 amino acids. Germline V lookup: CDR1 ENHRY, CDR2 SYGVKD. Here the CDR3 reads CAIKGQAGHPQHF. CDR3 sequence (DNA): TGTGCCATCAAAGGACAGGCCGGCCATCCCCAGCATTTT.

The table lists this clonotype with many counts. The V and J genes are TRBV30 and TRBJ2-1; 7 nucleotides agree with TRBD2. The germline gives CDR1 GTSNPN, CDR2 SVGIG (reference sequence). The ends lost 3 bases at V and 4 bases at J; junction bases unmatched: 6. The CDR3 has 14 residues. This CDR3 reads CAWRLAEGYNEQFF. DNA for the CDR3: TGTGCCTGGAGGCTAGCGGAGGGATACAATGAGCAGTTCTTC.

This chain uses TRBV27 with TRBJ2-7, with 8 bases identical to TRBD2. Germline V lookup: CDR1 MNHEY, CDR2 SMNVEV (reference sequence). This CDR3 region has 15 residues. The J segment lost 5 bases and the V segment lost 2 bases, leaving 8 bases of the junction unmatched. In DNA, the CDR3 is TGTGCCAGCAGTTTAACCAGCGGGAGTGGGCACGAGCAGTACTTC. Translation gives CASSLTSGSGHEQYF.

This clonotype was observed a few times. The rearrangement uses TRBV11-3 and TRBJ2-2; D is possibly TRBD1 (6 bases). V gave up 5 bases and J gave up 0 bases, with 19 bases separating them. The CDR3 runs 18 residues. The germline gives CDR1 SGHNT, CDR2 YENEEA. Here the CDR3 DNA reads TGTGCCAGCAGCAAGAGGGCCGGACAGTACCCGAACACCGGGGAGCTGTTTTTT. Translation: CASSKRAGQYPNTGELFF. The full variable domain, in which reference TRBV11-3 and TRBJ2-2 provide the parts outside the CDR3, is EAGVVQSPRYKIIEKKQPVAFWCNPISGHNTLYWYLQNLGQGPELLIRYENEEAVDDSQLPKDRFSAERLKGVDSTLKIQPAELGDSAVYLCASSKRAGQYPNTGELFFGEGSRLTVL.

V gene TRBV5-1 combines with J gene TRBJ2-7; 7 nucleotides line up with TRBD1. CDR3 length equals 15 residues. J was trimmed by 2 bases and V by 0 bases; bases with no gene match: 5. From germline, CDR1 is SGHRS and CDR2 YFSETQ. The CDR3 bases are TGCGCCAGCAGCTTGGGTGGACAGGATACCTACGAGCAGTACTTC. Protein sequence: CASSLGGQDTYEQYF.

The sample holds many counts of this clonotype. The chain links TRBV20-1 to TRBJ1-5, with no clear D. The CDR3 covers 15 residues. Germline V gene sequence: CDR1 DFQATT, CDR2 SNEGSKA (reference sequence). V lost 0 bases to trimming and J lost 2 bases, with 11 bases between them. The CDR3 reads CSARELGIGNQPQHF. In nucleotides, the CDR3 is TGCAGTGCTAGAGAGTTGGGGATCGGCAATCAGCCCCAGCATTTT.

The chain combines TRBV4-3 with TRBJ1-2; D ambiguous. There are 14 residues in the CDR3. Trimming left V 0 bases short and J 4 bases short, with 9 bases between. The V gene's germline CDR1 is LGHNA and CDR2 YSLEER. The CDR3 DNA reads as TGCGCCAGCAGCCAAGACCTGGGGATCTATGGCTACACCTTC. Translated: CASSQDLGIYGYTF.